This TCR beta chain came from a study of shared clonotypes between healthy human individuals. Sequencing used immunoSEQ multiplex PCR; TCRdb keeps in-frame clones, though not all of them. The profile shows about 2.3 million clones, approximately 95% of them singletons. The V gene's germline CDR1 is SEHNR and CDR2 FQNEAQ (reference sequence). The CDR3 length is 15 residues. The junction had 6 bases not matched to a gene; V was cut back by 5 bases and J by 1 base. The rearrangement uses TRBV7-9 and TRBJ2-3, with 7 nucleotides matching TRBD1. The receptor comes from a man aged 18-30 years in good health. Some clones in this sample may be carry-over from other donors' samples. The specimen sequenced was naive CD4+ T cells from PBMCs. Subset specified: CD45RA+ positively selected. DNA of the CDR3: TGTGCCAGCAGCCTTAACAGGGGACGCACAGATACGCAGTATTTT. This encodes CASSLNRGRTDTQYF.